The 25 T cell receptor beta chains given below trace back to one sample, sequenced in a study of shared clonotypes between healthy human individuals (dated by TCRdb to 2020 to 2021). The library was prepared using the immunoSEQ multiplex PCR assay. The immuneACCESS repertoire file appears here via TCRdb, limited to in-frame rearrangements. These files lack a portion of the clones; in checked studies, under half of the deficit traces to unresolved V genes, and the cause of the others is not known. Counted in this sample were about 490,000 clones; about three quarters of them appeared once. The ten largest clones take up around 13% of the sample. Sequencing was carried out using PBMCs. The receptors stem from a middle-aged woman in good health. Some clones in this sample may be carry-over from other donors' samples.

On this clone itself: A far larger clone is one nucleotide away, so this likely arose from a read error. The sample has other DNA sequences that encode this CDR3 too. This sequence joins TRBV30 and TRBJ1-2; TRBD1 aligns across 9 bases. This CDR3 is 15 amino acids long. Germline-derived CDR1 and CDR2 are GTSNPN and SVGIG (reference sequence). Here the CDR3 reads CAWSGLGQGSYGYTF. The CDR3 nucleotides read TGTGCCTGGAGCGGCTTGGGACAGGGTTCCTATGGTTACACCTTC.

The CDR3 loop reads CASSLTAGTYEQYF. In DNA, the CDR3 is TGTGCCAGCAGCTTAACGGCGGGGACCTACGAGCAGTACTTC. The rearrangement links TRBV7-3 to TRBJ2-7; possible D gene TRBD2, 6 bases. This CDR3 region has 14 residues. Deletions cut 0 bases from V and 2 bases from J, with 8 bases between. CDR1 and CDR2 (germline): SGHTA, FQGTGA.

The gene calls are TRBV18 and TRBJ2-1, with unresolved D. The CDR3 has 14 amino acids. CDR1 and CDR2 from the germline V gene are KGHSH and LQKENI. Trimming left V 3 bases short and J 4 bases short, with 10 bases between. CDR3 bases: TGTGCCAGCTCACCGTTCGGTCAGTACAATGAGCAGTTCTTC. It yields the protein CASSPFGQYNEQFF.

This clone has just a few counts. The V gene is TRBV18, the J gene TRBJ1-5; D unclear. This CDR3 has 14 amino acids. Deletions cut 4 bases from V and 1 base from J, with 8 bases between. From germline, CDR1 is KGHSH and CDR2 LQKENI. In DNA form, the CDR3 reads TGTGCCAGCTCACTGGAATTAAGCAATCAGCCCCAGCATTTT. The encoded protein is CASSLELSNQPQHF. Looking up the rest from reference TRBV18 and TRBJ1-5 gives the full variable domain: NAGVMQNPRHLVRRRGQEARLRCSPMKGHSHVYWYRQLPEEGLKFMVYLQKENIIDESGMPKERFSAEFPKEGPSILRIQQVVRGDSAAYFCASSLELSNQPQHFGDGTRLSIL.

The V and J genes are TRBV7-8 and TRBJ2-5; possibly TRBD1 for D (5 bases). The DNA end favors TRBJ2-7, so the J call may be wrong. This CDR3 region has 11 residues. CDR1 is SGHVS and CDR2 is FQNEAQ in the germline V gene. CDR3 protein: CASSLQGEQYF. DNA for the CDR3: TGTGCCAGCAGCTTGCAGGGCGAGCAGTACTTC.

A remark on this clone: Different DNA sequences within this sample yield the same CDR3. The rearrangement joins TRBV15 to TRBJ2-1; TRBD2 matches 13 bases. The CDR3 runs 14 residues. From germline, CDR1 is LNHNV and CDR2 YYDKDF (reference sequence). V was pared by 8 bases and J by 6 bases, with 4 bases of the junction left unmatched. The CDR3 DNA follows: TGTGCCACCTCACTAGCGGGAGGGTCCAATGAGCAGTTCTTC. This sequence encodes CATSLAGGSNEQFF.

The chain has TRBV10-3 and TRBJ1-1; perhaps TRBD1 as D (6 bases). CDR1 is ENHRY, CDR2 SYGVKD, per germline. The CDR3 extends over 15 amino acids. V was cut by 2 bases and J by 0 bases, with 10 bases left in between. CDR3 loop: CAISEPGQVNTEAFF. DNA of the CDR3: TGTGCCATCAGTGAGCCGGGACAAGTGAACACTGAAGCTTTCTTT.

The chain couples TRBV19 to TRBJ1-2; no reliable D call. V lost 6 bases and J lost 4, with 15 bases in between. The germline V gene has CDR1 LNHDA and CDR2 SQIVND (reference sequence). This CDR3 is built from 14 residues. The CDR3 DNA reads as TGTGCCAGTAGCAACTCGGGGTTTGGCTATGGCTACACCTTC. It specifies CASSNSGFGYGYTF. Full variable domain (remainder filled in from reference TRBV19 and TRBJ1-2): DGGITQSPKYLFRKEGQNVTLSCEQNLNHDAMYWYRQDPGQGLRLIYYSQIVNDFQKGDIAEGYSVSREKKESFPLTVTSAQKNPTAFYLCASSNSGFGYGYTFGSGTRLTVV.

The chain couples TRBV5-4 to TRBJ2-3; D might be TRBD1 (6 bases). Trimming left V 4 bases short and J 0 bases short, with 12 bases between. The germline CDR1 and CDR2 sequences are SGHNT and YYREEE (reference sequence). This CDR3 is built from 15 residues. The DNA of the CDR3 is TGTGCCAGCAGCACACGAGGGGGAAGCACAGATACGCAGTATTTT. The encoded protein is CASSTRGGSTDTQYF.

The V call is TRBV29-1, the J call TRBJ2-1; D could derive from TRBD1 or TRBD2 (5 bases each). Germline V CDR1 and CDR2: SQVTM, ANQGSEA. The CDR3 is 13 amino acids. V was cut by 4 bases and J by 9 bases, with 16 bases left in between. Here the CDR3 DNA reads TGCAGCGTTGCTCCCAGGGTAGAGGGTGAGCAGTTCTTC. It specifies CSVAPRVEGEQFF.

The chain combines TRBV27 with TRBJ2-3; tentative D call: TRBD1 (6 bases). Looked up from germline, CDR1 is MNHEY and CDR2 is SMNVEV (reference sequence). V lost 6 bases and J lost 0, with 16 bases in between. The length of the CDR3 is 16 residues. CDR3 coding DNA: TGTGCCAGCAGCTGGACAGCTTCTTCTAGCACAGATACGCAGTATTTT. This sequence encodes CASSWTASSSTDTQYF.

The chain couples TRBV6-4 to TRBJ2-3; 8 bases map to TRBD2. CDR1 and CDR2 (germline): MRHNA, SNTAGT. V shed 8 bases, J shed 4 bases, and the junction held 11 bases outside the gene matches. CDR3 length: 15 amino acids. The CDR3 reads CASQAQAGESDTQYF. For the CDR3, the DNA is TGTGCCAGCCAAGCGCAAGCGGGAGAATCAGATACGCAGTATTTT.

V gene TRBV28 combines with J gene TRBJ2-7, with a tentative D call TRBD1 (6 bases). With 5 bases removed from V and 0 bases from J, the gap between germline ends came to 11 bases. The germline CDR1 and CDR2 sequences are MDHEN and SYDVKM. CDR3 length: 14 amino acids. The CDR3 region has the DNA TGTGCCAGCAGTCGACAGGTCCTCTCCTACGAGCAGTACTTC. Translation gives CASSRQVLSYEQYF.

The V and J genes are TRBV27 and TRBJ2-1, with D possibly being TRBD1 (5 bases). V was trimmed by 6 bases and J by 4 bases, leaving 10 bases between them. The CDR3 spans 13 residues. CDR1 and CDR2 from the germline V gene are MNHEY and SMNVEV (reference sequence). The chain's CDR3 is CASSHDSYNEQFF. CDR3 sequence (DNA): TGTGCCAGCAGCCACGACAGTTACAATGAGCAGTTCTTC.

The rearrangement links TRBV19 to TRBJ1-1; no clear D. The CDR3 runs to 13 residues. V was pared by 7 bases and J by 2 bases, with 11 bases between. Germline V lookup: CDR1 LNHDA, CDR2 SQIVND (reference sequence). The CDR3 DNA is TGTGCCAGTAAAGTGACACCAAACACTGAAGCTTTCTTT. Translation: CASKVTPNTEAFF.

This clone was seen a few times. The chain combines TRBV6-5 with TRBJ1-1; D ambiguous. V lost 5 bases, J lost 1 base, and 14 bases lay in between. Per the germline V gene, CDR1 is MNHEY and CDR2 is SVGAGI. This CDR3 spans 15 amino acids. CDR3 in DNA: TGTGCCAGCAGTCCCGACCGACCGAAGAACACTGAAGCTTTCTTT. This encodes CASSPDRPKNTEAFF.

J is TRBJ2-5 and V is TRBV9; 10 positions match TRBD2. The J call could be wrong; TRBJ2-7 is a better fit for the DNA end. Germline CDR1 is SGDLS and CDR2 is YYNGEE. This CDR3 region has 15 residues. CDR3 nucleotide sequence: TGTGCCAGCAGCCCTACTAGCGGGGTGAACTACGAGCAGTACTTC. Translated, it gives CASSPTSGVNYEQYF.

In nucleotides, the CDR3 is TGTGCCAGCAGCTTCGACAGGACCGACTATGGCTACACCTTC. It is translated as CASSFDRTDYGYTF. The genes are TRBV11-1 and TRBJ1-2; TRBD1 might be the D (6 bases). There are 14 residues in the CDR3. V lost 3 bases to trimming and J lost 3 bases, with 11 bases between them. Germline V gene sequence: CDR1 SGHAT, CDR2 FQDESV (reference sequence).

The chain combines TRBV30 with TRBJ2-5; possible D gene TRBD2, 5 bases. CDR1 is GTSNPN and CDR2 is SVGIG in the germline V gene (reference sequence). The CDR3 is 14 residues long. V was cut by 0 bases and J by 2 bases, with 10 bases left in between. This chain's CDR3 is CAWSVPRTQETQYF. Here the CDR3 DNA reads TGTGCCTGGAGTGTCCCGCGGACTCAAGAGACCCAGTACTTC.

This chain uses TRBV4-1 with TRBJ1-1; D is possibly TRBD1 (6 bases). The V end lost 2 bases, the J end lost 6 bases, and 13 bases lay between the germline ends. The CDR3 consists of 14 residues. Germline assignment: CDR1 MGHRA and CDR2 YSYEKL. For the CDR3, the DNA is TGCGCCAGCAGCCAACAACAGGGTCGGGCTGAAGCTTTCTTT. This translates into CASSQQQGRAEAFF.

The rearrangement joins TRBV30 to TRBJ1-1; D perhaps matches TRBD1 (6 bases). CDR3 length equals 12 residues. In germline, CDR1 is GTSNPN, CDR2 SVGIG (reference sequence). Trimming stripped 5 bases from V and 7 bases from J, with 14 bases between. In DNA form, the CDR3 reads TGTGCCTGGGGGGGGGCAGATCTTGAAGCTTTCTTT. Encoded protein: CAWGGADLEAFF.

This clone was seen more than once but under ten times. CDR3 sequence reads: CASSLLLAAVTGELFF. The CDR3 DNA is TGTGCCAGCAGCTTACTACTAGCGGCCGTTACCGGGGAGCTGTTTTTT. The gene calls are TRBV7-9 and TRBJ2-2; 8 bases agree with TRBD2. V lost 2 bases, J lost 5 bases, and 7 bases stayed unmatched. The CDR3 has 16 amino acids. Germline values: CDR1 SEHNR, CDR2 FQNEAQ (reference sequence).

The V and J genes are TRBV2 and TRBJ2-7; possible D gene TRBD1, 5 bases. The CDR3 has 15 residues. Germline V gene sequence: CDR1 SNHLY, CDR2 FYNNEI. Trimming pared 2 bases from V and 6 bases from J, leaving 17 bases between. The CDR3 DNA follows: TGTGCCAGCAGTGAACAGGGCGTCAGCTCCACCGAGCAGTACTTC. This encodes CASSEQGVSSTEQYF.

This chain joins TRBV18 and TRBJ2-1; 8 bases align to TRBD2. Germline V gene lookup returns CDR1 KGHSH and CDR2 LQKENI. The CDR3 has 19 residues. V shed 1 base, J shed 8 bases, and the junction held 19 bases outside the gene matches. CDR3 residues: CASSPRHLGTSGNIDEQFF. The CDR3 DNA reads TGTGCCAGCTCACCACGACACCTAGGGACTAGTGGGAACATCGATGAGCAGTTCTTC.

With regard to this clone: The sample has other DNA sequences that encode this CDR3 too. This chain connects TRBV19 to TRBJ1-1; unclear D gene. The CDR3 sequence is 14 residues long. CDR1 is LNHDA and CDR2 is SQIVND in the germline V gene (reference sequence). V shed 4 bases and J shed 0 bases, with 9 bases lying between them. CDR3 nucleotide sequence: TGTGCCAGTAGTACCCCCGGACTGAACACTGAAGCTTTCTTT. Encoded protein: CASSTPGLNTEAFF.